What follows describes a single T cell receptor beta chain. The sample is drawn from a study of blood T cell repertoires in COVID-19. Overall study context: COVID-19 samples, acute and convalescent, were from the United States, Italy and Spain. From T cells, B-cell-depleted T cells, or PBMCs came the material, which was cDNA or gDNA.

Per the original data handling: Estimation of nucleated cell counts was performed using reference gene primer amplification. Profiling relied on immunoSEQ multiplex PCR, and the TCRdb table lists in-frame clones only, not all of them. V and J calls and clone size follow that table, whereas D and trimming were derived from the DNA. Of around 290,000 clones in the sample, around 90% were seen once. V was cut by 1 base and J by 2 bases, with 14 bases left in between. Germline V CDR1 and CDR2: MDHEN, SYDVKM. The CDR3 spans 16 residues. The V and J genes are TRBV28 and TRBJ1-1; a weak D match, TRBD1 (5 bases). The TCR comes from a woman in her 30s who had recovered from COVID-19. What was sequenced was PBMCs or T cells enriched from blood (not recorded which). The CDR3 is CASSLSQWGSNTEAFF. The CDR3 region has the DNA TGTGCCAGCAGTTTATCACAGTGGGGCAGCAACACTGAAGCTTTCTTT.